Each of the 10 T cell receptor beta chains below was sequenced from the same sample in a study of cytomegalovirus exposure and HLA in healthy donors. Use of 60 Vbeta and 13 Jbeta primers characterized the PCR. Using immunoSEQ multiplex PCR, the repertoire was profiled, and TCRdb retains in-frame clones only, with some absent. This sample's clone table lists 100,000 to 150,000 clones. The sequencing input was PBMCs. These receptors all come from a man between 18 and 29 years old in good health and CMV-seronegative.

V usage is TRBV6-1 and J usage is TRBJ2-5, with D possibly being TRBD1 (6 bases). Trimming stripped 2 bases from V and 5 bases from J, with 15 bases between. The CDR3 is 15 amino acids. Germline V gives CDR1 MNHNS, CDR2 SASEGT. In DNA, the CDR3 is TGTGCCAGCAGTGAATGGACAGCCACTGGGGAGACCCAGTACTTC. Translated, it gives CASSEWTATGETQYF.

V usage is TRBV2 and J usage is TRBJ2-7; 9 nucleotides match TRBD1. In germline, CDR1 is SNHLY, CDR2 FYNNEI. CDR3 length equals 12 residues. The V segment lost 8 bases and the J segment 2 bases; nucleotides outside the gene matches: 1. This CDR3 is CASRDRAYEQYF. The CDR3 bases are TGTGCCAGCCGGGACAGGGCCTACGAGCAGTACTTC.

This rearrangement joins TRBV19 to TRBJ1-1; TRBD1 aligns across 8 bases. J gave up 1 base and V 6 bases, and 4 bases lay outside the gene matches. There are 14 residues in the CDR3. In germline, CDR1 is LNHDA, CDR2 SQIVND (reference sequence). The CDR3 coding sequence is TGTGCCAGTAGCCCCGGACAGGGGAACACTGAAGCTTTCTTT. Its protein product is CASSPGQGNTEAFF.

This rearrangement joins TRBV30 to TRBJ2-5, with 7 bases aligning to TRBD1. This CDR3 region has 14 residues. The ends lost 7 bases at V and 6 bases at J; junction bases unmatched: 14. Germline CDR1 GTSNPN, CDR2 SVGIG (reference sequence). The CDR3 nucleotides read TGTGCCTTTTCTACAGGGGCCCAAGGGAAGACCCAGTACTTC. It codes for CAFSTGAQGKTQYF.

The chain is built from TRBV28 and TRBJ1-2; the match to TRBD1 covers 7 bases. This CDR3 is built from 13 residues. With V trimmed by 6 bases and J by 8 bases, 9 bases remained unmatched. Germline loops: CDR1 MDHEN, CDR2 SYDVKM. CDR3 in DNA: TGTGCCAGCAGCCGGACAGGACGTCGGGGCTACACCTTC. It translates to CASSRTGRRGYTF.

This sequence joins TRBV7-9 and TRBJ2-7; no definite D call. Trimming shortened V by 2 bases and J by 6 bases, and 11 bases separated the two germline ends. Germline V gives CDR1 SEHNR, CDR2 FQNEAQ (reference sequence). The CDR3 totals 13 residues. CDR3 sequence: CASSLNPGGEQYF. The CDR3 nucleotides read TGTGCCAGCAGCTTAAATCCAGGTGGCGAGCAGTACTTC. Complete variable domain (other parts from reference TRBV7-9 and TRBJ2-7): DTGVSQNPRHKITKRGQNVTFRCDPISEHNRLYWYRQTLGQGPEFLTYFQNEAQLEKSRLLSDRFSAERPKGSFSTLEIQRTEQGDSAMYLCASSLNPGGEQYFGPGTRLTVT.

This sequence joins TRBV28 and TRBJ1-5, with 7 bases matching TRBD1. J lost 6 bases, V lost 7 bases, and 6 bases had no gene match. This CDR3 spans 13 amino acids. Germline lookup yields CDR1 MDHEN and CDR2 SYDVKM. CDR3 bases: TGTGCCAGCAACCCAGGGGGAAGTCAGCCCCAGCATTTT. Encoded protein: CASNPGGSQPQHF.

The CDR3 nucleotides read TGTGCCAGCAGTTTTATGGCTCACGGGGAGCTGTTTTTT. Encoded protein: CASSFMAHGELFF. This rearrangement joins TRBV27 to TRBJ2-2, with unresolved D. In germline, CDR1 is MNHEY, CDR2 SMNVEV (reference sequence). Trimming removed 3 bases from V and 7 bases from J, with 9 bases in between. The CDR3 totals 13 residues.

J is TRBJ2-3 and V is TRBV19; D might be TRBD2 (7 bases). Germline loops: CDR1 LNHDA, CDR2 SQIVND (reference sequence). Trimming took 8 bases from V and 4 from J, leaving 22 bases between them. CDR3 length equals 16 residues. The CDR3 here is CASAPGGGAFADTQYF. The CDR3 region has the DNA TGTGCCAGTGCCCCCGGTGGGGGGGCCTTTGCAGATACGCAGTATTTT.

The chain links TRBV27 to TRBJ2-7; D is possibly TRBD1 (5 bases). This CDR3 has 17 residues. V was pared by 0 bases and J by 2 bases, with 17 bases between. Germline CDR1 MNHEY, CDR2 SMNVEV (reference sequence). The CDR3 DNA follows: TGTGCCAGCAGTTTATCAGGAAATCTGGGGCTCCCCTACGAGCAGTACTTC. Its protein is CASSLSGNLGLPYEQYF.